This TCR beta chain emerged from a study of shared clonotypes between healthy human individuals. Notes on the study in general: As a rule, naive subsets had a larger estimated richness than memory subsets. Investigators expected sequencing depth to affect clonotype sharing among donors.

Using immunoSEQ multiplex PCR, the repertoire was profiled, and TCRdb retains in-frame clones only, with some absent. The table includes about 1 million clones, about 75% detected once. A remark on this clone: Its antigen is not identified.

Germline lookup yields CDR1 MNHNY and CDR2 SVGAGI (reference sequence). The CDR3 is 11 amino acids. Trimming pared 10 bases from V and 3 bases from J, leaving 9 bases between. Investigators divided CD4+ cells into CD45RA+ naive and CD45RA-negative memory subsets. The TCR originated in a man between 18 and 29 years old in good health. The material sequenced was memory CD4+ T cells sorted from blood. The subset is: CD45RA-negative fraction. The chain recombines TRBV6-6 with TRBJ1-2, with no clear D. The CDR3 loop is CAIGEDYGYTF. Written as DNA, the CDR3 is TGTGCCATCGGGGAGGACTATGGCTACACCTTC.